A single sample gave rise to the 13 T cell receptor beta chains below, sequenced in a study of T-cell reconstitution after alpha-beta-depleted transplantation in children. A TCRbeta library incorporating unique molecular identifiers was prepared. From the PCR reads, TCRdb called clonotypes with MiXCR, one entry per CDR3 protein. The top ten clones hold roughly 3% of a sample with 190,000 or so distinct CDR3 sequences, roughly 6.8% of them seen once. The sample consisted of PBMCs from the stem cell graft donor, taken from the stem cell graft. The receptor set was obtained from a human donor who donated a stem cell graft to a child with Wiskott-Aldrich syndrome.

This clonotype was counted ten times or more. The rearrangement uses TRBV28 and TRBJ1-4, with D perhaps TRBD1 (5 bases). Trimming stripped 6 bases from V and 14 bases from J, with 25 bases between. The CDR3 consists of 15 residues. Germline CDR1 reads MDHEN; CDR2 reads SYDVKM. CDR3 sequence: CASSSGTGLGFYLFF. For the CDR3, the DNA is TGTGCCAGCAGCTCCGGTACGGGACTAGGATTTTACCTGTTTTTT.

This clonotype was picked up many times. V usage is TRBV6-5 and J usage is TRBJ1-5; a weak D match, TRBD1 (6 bases). In germline, CDR1 is MNHEY, CDR2 SVGAGI. The CDR3 contains 15 residues. V was trimmed by 6 bases and J by 0 bases, leaving 12 bases between them. The CDR3 nucleotides are TGTGCCAGCAGGCCGACAGGTTATAGCAATCAGCCCCAGCATTTT. Translated, it gives CASRPTGYSNQPQHF.

This clonotype occurred many times. The V call is TRBV6-5, the J call TRBJ1-2; D is unclear. The CDR3 contains 12 residues. Trimming took off 2 bases at V and 4 bases at J, with 5 bases between the two ends. Germline CDR1 MNHEY, CDR2 SVGAGI. In DNA form, the CDR3 reads TGTGCCAGCAGTTACGCAGGCTATGGCTACACCTTC. It is translated as CASSYAGYGYTF.

The sample holds a few counts of this clonotype. This chain joins TRBV20-1 and TRBJ2-5; a weak D match, TRBD2 (6 bases). The V gene lost 6 bases and the J gene lost 2 bases, with 10 bases spanning the gap. The CDR3 length is 12 residues. The germline V gene encodes CDR1 DFQATT and CDR2 SNEGSKA (reference sequence). Written as DNA, the CDR3 is TGCAGTGCCTCAAGCGGGCAAGAGACCCAGTACTTC. Its translation: CSASSGQETQYF.

The CDR3 region is CASRASGYYNEQFF. CDR3 bases: TGTGCCAGCAGGGCTAGCGGCTACTACAATGAGCAGTTCTTC. The chain joins TRBV7-2 to TRBJ2-1, with 7 bases aligning to TRBD2. Germline assignment: CDR1 SGHTA and CDR2 FQGNSA. CDR3 size: 14 residues. After removal of 6 bases from V and 3 bases from J, the junction contained 5 bases not matched to a gene.

Ten or more counts support this clonotype. The rearrangement joins TRBV5-1 to TRBJ2-1; D not certain. V was shortened by 0 bases and J by 1 base, with 17 bases between the two germline ends. This CDR3 has 18 amino acids. CDR1 and CDR2 (germline): SGHRS, YFSETQ. In nucleotides, the CDR3 is TGCGCCAGCAGCTTGGCCCCAACACTACTTGGGTCCTACAATGAGCAGTTCTTC. Residues: CASSLAPTLLGSYNEQFF.

This clonotype occurred many times. This chain joins TRBV18 and TRBJ1-4; 8 bases line up with TRBD1. This CDR3 is 17 amino acids long. Looked up from germline, CDR1 is KGHSH and CDR2 is LQKENI. After removal of 1 base from V and 8 bases from J, the junction contained 12 bases not matched to a gene. The CDR3 loop reads CASSPLVVDRDAEKLFF. The CDR3 DNA reads as TGTGCCAGCTCACCACTGGTCGTGGACAGGGATGCCGAAAAACTGTTTTTT. The full variable domain, in which reference TRBV18 and TRBJ1-4 provide the parts outside the CDR3, is NAGVMQNPRHLVRRRGQEARLRCSPMKGHSHVYWYRQLPEEGLKFMVYLQKENIIDESGMPKERFSAEFPKEGPSILRIQQVVRGDSAAYFCASSPLVVDRDAEKLFFGSGTQLSVL.

Ten or more counts support this clonotype. The V call is TRBV19, the J call TRBJ2-1; 7 bases are a match to TRBD2. V lost 6 bases to trimming and J lost 4 bases; unmatched junction nucleotides: 15. The CDR3 totals 17 residues. Germline CDR1 is LNHDA and CDR2 is SQIVND (reference sequence). This CDR3 reads CASRTREALATYNEQFF. Written as DNA, the CDR3 is TGTGCCAGTAGGACCAGGGAGGCACTAGCGACATACAATGAGCAGTTCTTC.

The table lists this clonotype with many counts. The chain combines TRBV24-1 with TRBJ2-1; D remains unclear. The CDR3 contains 15 residues. Germline V gene sequence: CDR1 KGHDR, CDR2 SFDVKD. Trimming pared 3 bases from V and 4 bases from J, leaving 12 bases between. Written as DNA, the CDR3 is TGTGCCACCAGTGATCCTAGGGCAGGATACAATGAGCAGTTCTTC. Translating it yields CATSDPRAGYNEQFF.

Many counts were recorded for this clonotype. The chain couples TRBV12-3 or TRBV12-4 to TRBJ1-3; D unclear. The V end lost 1 base, the J end lost 0 bases, and 1 base lay between the germline ends. This CDR3 spans 13 amino acids. The CDR3 is CASSLDSGNTIYF. DNA for the CDR3: TGTGCCAGCAGTTTAGACTCTGGAAACACCATATATTTT.

This clonotype was counted ten times or more. This sequence joins TRBV6-5 and TRBJ1-6; TRBD1 might be the D (5 bases). The CDR3 consists of 14 residues. Trimming cost V 6 bases and J 8 bases, with 14 bases left between them. Germline V lookup: CDR1 MNHEY, CDR2 SVGAGI. CDR3 in DNA: TGTGCCAGCAGCGGGGGGTGGGAGGATTCACCCCTCCACTTT. Residues: CASSGGWEDSPLHF.

Only a few counts were recorded for this clonotype. The V and J genes are TRBV7-6 and TRBJ2-7; 8 bases agree with TRBD2. This CDR3 is built from 17 residues. Germline V gives CDR1 SGHVS, CDR2 FNYEAQ. J lost 5 bases, V lost 3 bases, and 15 bases had no gene match. The CDR3 here is CASSFTLAETNPHEQYF. CDR3 DNA sequence: TGTGCCAGCAGCTTCACACTAGCGGAGACGAATCCGCACGAGCAGTACTTC.

In this sample, this clonotype turned up a few times. The chain has TRBV6-2 or TRBV6-3 and TRBJ2-5; 9 bases line up with TRBD1. V was clipped by 6 bases and J by 4 bases; unmatched bases: 12. The CDR3 totals 16 residues. Germline V gene lookup returns CDR1 MNHEY and CDR2 SVGEGT. The CDR3 sequence: CASSLQGAVLIETQYF. CDR3 DNA sequence: TGTGCCAGCAGCCTACAGGGGGCCGTTTTGATAGAGACCCAGTACTTC.